A single sample gave rise to the 12 T cell receptor beta chains below, sequenced in a study of blood T cells in healthy people across ages. A second about 7 to 12 cycle PCR used barcoded and J-beta primers. In TCRdb, the 5' RACE reads were re-called with MiXCR into one record per CDR3 protein. The sample has approximately 1,700,000 distinct CDR3 sequences, approximately 39% seen once. The source material was blood. The receptors derive from a human donor in good health.

This clonotype showed up just a few times. V usage is TRBV7-3 and J usage is TRBJ2-1; D is perhaps TRBD2 (5 bases). With 1 base removed from V and 8 bases from J, the gap between germline ends came to 12 bases. Germline loops: CDR1 SGHTA, CDR2 FQGTGA. The CDR3 runs to 14 residues. The CDR3 loop is CASSLSPGIHEQFF. The DNA of the CDR3 is TGTGCCAGCAGCTTAAGCCCCGGGATCCATGAGCAGTTCTTC.

This sequence joins TRBV27 and TRBJ2-7; 8 positions match TRBD1. V lost 4 bases, J lost 6 bases, and 5 bases stayed unmatched. The germline gives CDR1 MNHEY, CDR2 SMNVEV (reference sequence). The CDR3 is made up of 13 amino acids. CDR3 region: CASSYSRGLEQYF. CDR3 in DNA: TGTGCCAGCAGTTACTCCAGGGGGCTCGAGCAGTACTTC.

In this sample, this clonotype turned up a few times. J is TRBJ2-1 and V is TRBV3-1, with 10 bases fitting TRBD2. Germline CDR1 and CDR2: LGHDT and YNNKEL (reference sequence). The CDR3 sequence is 15 residues long. V dropped 1 base and J dropped 10; count of bases not matched to a gene: 7. CDR3 residues: CASSQAQRGGEEQFF. The CDR3, as DNA: TGTGCCAGCAGCCAAGCACAGCGGGGGGGCGAGGAGCAGTTCTTC.

The chain has TRBV11-2 and TRBJ2-5; D possibly corresponds to TRBD2 (6 bases). CDR3 size: 14 residues. The germline V gene has CDR1 SGHAT and CDR2 FQNNGV. V was shortened by 3 bases and J by 1 base, with 9 bases between the two germline ends. The CDR3 reads CASSFGLPQETQYF. For the CDR3, the DNA is TGTGCCAGCAGCTTCGGACTACCCCAAGAGACCCAGTACTTC.

The chain uses TRBV6-6 and TRBJ1-1, with TRBD1 identical over 9 bases. This CDR3 has 13 amino acids. Germline CDR1 reads MNHNY; CDR2 reads SVGAGI (reference sequence). The V segment lost 6 bases and the J segment 11 bases; nucleotides outside the gene matches: 10. The CDR3 loop reads CASSLTRDRVAFF. DNA for the CDR3: TGTGCCAGCAGCCTAACCCGGGACAGGGTCGCTTTCTTT.

This clonotype appeared a few times. This chain links TRBV6-6 with TRBJ2-7, with 7 bases that match TRBD1. CDR3 length: 15 residues. V lost 2 bases to trimming and J lost 5 bases; unmatched junction nucleotides: 9. Germline V gene data show CDR1 as MNHNY and CDR2 as SVGAGI (reference sequence). CDR3 sequence (DNA): TGTGCCAGCAGTTACCTAGGACAGGTCATTAACGAGCAGTACTTC. The encoded protein is CASSYLGQVINEQYF.

This clonotype was seen repeatedly, ten times or more. The CDR3 nucleotides are TGCAGCGTTGTTTCCTACGAGCAGTACTTC. Translation gives CSVVSYEQYF. V usage is TRBV29-1 and J usage is TRBJ2-7, with D unresolved. The CDR3 spans 10 residues. Germline CDR1 reads SQVTM; CDR2 reads ANQGSEA. V lost 4 bases and J 1 base, leaving 2 bases between the germline ends.

This clonotype was seen only a few times. The chain combines TRBV20-1 with TRBJ1-1, with TRBD1 matching 7 bases. The CDR3 totals 12 residues. V was pared by 3 bases and J by 5 bases, with 3 bases of the junction left unmatched. Germline CDR1 and CDR2: DFQATT and SNEGSKA (reference sequence). The chain's CDR3 is CSASGTETEAFF. As DNA, the CDR3 is TGCAGTGCTAGCGGGACAGAGACTGAAGCTTTCTTT.

The V call is TRBV5-6, the J call TRBJ1-5; D gene ambiguous. This CDR3 region has 12 residues. Germline V gene lookup returns CDR1 SGHDT and CDR2 YYEEEE. Between the trimmed V and J ends, which lost 1 base and 8 bases, there was a span of 7 bases. The CDR3 loop is CASSLNREPQHF. The CDR3 nucleotides are TGTGCCAGCAGCTTGAATCGGGAGCCCCAGCATTTT. Full variable domain (missing parts from reference TRBV5-6 and TRBJ1-5): DAGVTQSPTHLIKTRGQQVTLRCSPKSGHDTVSWYQQALGQGPQFIFQYYEEEERQRGNFPDRFSGHQFPNYSSELNVNALLLGDSALYLCASSLNREPQHFGDGTRLSIL.

A few counts support this clonotype. The V call is TRBV11-2, the J call TRBJ1-2, with TRBD1 matching 7 bases. The CDR3 is 14 amino acids. V lost 1 base, J lost 5 bases, and 4 bases stayed unmatched. Looked up from germline, CDR1 is SGHAT and CDR2 is FQNNGV. The CDR3: CASSLVGQAYGYTF. The CDR3 region has the DNA TGTGCCAGCAGCTTAGTCGGACAGGCTTATGGCTACACCTTC.

This chain uses TRBV10-3 with TRBJ1-2, with 10 bases identical to TRBD1. Germline assignment: CDR1 ENHRY and CDR2 SYGVKD. CDR3 size: 15 residues. V trimming: 5 bases; J trimming: 3 bases; junction bases outside the gene matches: 6. The CDR3 DNA follows: TGTGCCATCAGTACGGGACAGGGGCGCCACTATGGCTACACCTTC. This gives the protein CAISTGQGRHYGYTF.

The chain joins TRBV29-1 to TRBJ2-2; D is undetermined. Trimming stripped 4 bases from V and 1 base from J, with 10 bases between. The CDR3 consists of 14 residues. The germline CDR1 and CDR2 sequences are SQVTM and ANQGSEA. The CDR3 is CSVVPDLNTGELFF. CDR3 nucleotides: TGCAGCGTTGTTCCCGACTTGAACACCGGGGAGCTGTTTTTT.